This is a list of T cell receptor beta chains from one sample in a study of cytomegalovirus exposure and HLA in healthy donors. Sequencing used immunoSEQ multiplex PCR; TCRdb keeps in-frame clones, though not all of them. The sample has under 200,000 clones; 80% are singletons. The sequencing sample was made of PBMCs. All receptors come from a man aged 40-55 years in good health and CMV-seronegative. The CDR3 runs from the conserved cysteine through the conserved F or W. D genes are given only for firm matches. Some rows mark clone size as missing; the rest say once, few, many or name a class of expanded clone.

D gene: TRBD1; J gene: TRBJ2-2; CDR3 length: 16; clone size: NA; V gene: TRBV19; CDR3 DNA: TGTGCCAGTAGTCTCGGACAGGGGGCACGTAGATGGGAGCTGTTTTTT; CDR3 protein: CASSLGQGARRWELFF
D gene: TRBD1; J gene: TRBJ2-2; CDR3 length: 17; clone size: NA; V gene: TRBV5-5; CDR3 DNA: TGTGCCAGCAGCCAAAATACAGGGGGCGCGAACACCGGGGAGCTGTTTTTT; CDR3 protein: CASSQNTGGANTGELFF
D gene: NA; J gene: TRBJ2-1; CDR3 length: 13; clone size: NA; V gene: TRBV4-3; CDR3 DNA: TGCGCCAGCAGCCAAGATCGGTCCAATGAGCAGTTCTTC; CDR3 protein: CASSQDRSNEQFF
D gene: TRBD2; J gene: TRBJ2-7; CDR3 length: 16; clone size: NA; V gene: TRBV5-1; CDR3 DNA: TGCGCCAGCAGCCACGGACTAGTCTTTTCTACCTACGAGCAGTACTTC; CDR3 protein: CASSHGLVFSTYEQYF
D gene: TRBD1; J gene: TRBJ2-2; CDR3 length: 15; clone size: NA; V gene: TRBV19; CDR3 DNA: TGTGCCAGTACAATGGACAGGGCATTAACCGGGGAGCTGTTTTTT; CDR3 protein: CASTMDRALTGELFF
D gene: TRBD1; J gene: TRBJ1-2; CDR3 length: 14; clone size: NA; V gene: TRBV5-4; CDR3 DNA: TGTGCCAGCAGCCAGACAGGGGGAAAGGGTTCGTACACCTTC; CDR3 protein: CASSQTGGKGSYTF
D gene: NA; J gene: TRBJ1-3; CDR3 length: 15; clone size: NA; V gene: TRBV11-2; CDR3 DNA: TGTGCCAGCAGCTTAGCGTATTCCTCTGGAAACACCATATATTTT; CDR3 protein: CASSLAYSSGNTIYF
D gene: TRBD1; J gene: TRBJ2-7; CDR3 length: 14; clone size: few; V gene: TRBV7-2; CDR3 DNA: TGTGCCAGCAGCTTAGTACAGGGGGCCCACGAGCAGTACTTC; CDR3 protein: CASSLVQGAHEQYF
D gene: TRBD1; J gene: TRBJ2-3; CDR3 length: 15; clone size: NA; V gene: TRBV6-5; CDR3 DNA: TGTGCCAGACCGCCGGGACAGGGATGTCCAGATACGCAGTATTTT; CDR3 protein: CARPPGQGCPDTQYF
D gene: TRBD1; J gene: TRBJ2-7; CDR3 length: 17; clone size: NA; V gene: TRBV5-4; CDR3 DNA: TGTGCCAGCAGCGCACCCTTCCCGGGACAGGGGGCGGGGGAGCAGTACTTC; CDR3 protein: CASSAPFPGQGAGEQYF
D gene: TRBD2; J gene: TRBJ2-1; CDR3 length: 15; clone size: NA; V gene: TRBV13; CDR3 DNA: TGTGCCAGCAGAGCGCGAGGGCTAGCGGGCTCGGCGCAGTTCTTC; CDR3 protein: CASRARGLAGSAQFF
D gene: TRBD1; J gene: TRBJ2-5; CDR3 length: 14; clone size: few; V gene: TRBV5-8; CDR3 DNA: TGTGCCAGCAGCATAGGACAGGGGGAAGAGACCCAGTACTTC; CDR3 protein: CASSIGQGEETQYF
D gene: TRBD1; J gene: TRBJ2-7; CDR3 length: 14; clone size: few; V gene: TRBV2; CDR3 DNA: TGTGCCACCTCCCGACAGGGCATTACCTACGAGCAGTACTTC; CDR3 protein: CATSRQGITYEQYF
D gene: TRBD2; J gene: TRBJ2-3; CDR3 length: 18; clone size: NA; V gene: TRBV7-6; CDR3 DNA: TGTGCCAGCAGCTTAGAGTCAGCGGGGGGTTCTAGCACAGATACGCAGTATTTT; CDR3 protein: CASSLESAGGSSTDTQYF
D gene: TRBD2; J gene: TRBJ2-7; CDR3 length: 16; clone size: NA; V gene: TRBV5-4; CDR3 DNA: TGTGCCAGCAGCTTGTGGTCTAGCGGGAAAACGGGGGAGCAGTACTTC; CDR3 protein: CASSLWSSGKTGEQYF
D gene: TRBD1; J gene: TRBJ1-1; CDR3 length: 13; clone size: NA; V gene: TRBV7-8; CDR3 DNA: TGTGCCAGCAGCTTGACAGGGGGAACTGAAGCTTTCTTT; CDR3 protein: CASSLTGGTEAFF
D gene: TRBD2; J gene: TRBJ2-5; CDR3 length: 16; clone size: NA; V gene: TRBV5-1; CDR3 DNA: TGCGCCAGCAGCTCCTTAGCGGGGGGGAAAGGCGAGACCCAGTACTTC; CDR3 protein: CASSSLAGGKGETQYF
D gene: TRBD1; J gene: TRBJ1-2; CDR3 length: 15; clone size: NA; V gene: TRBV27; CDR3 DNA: TGTGCCAGCAGTTCACCCGGGACAGGGGGCGATGGCTACACCTTC; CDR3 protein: CASSSPGTGGDGYTF
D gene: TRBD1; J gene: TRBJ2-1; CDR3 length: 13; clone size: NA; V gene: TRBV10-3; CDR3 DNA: TGTGCCATCCGCCCCCGGGACAGGGATGAGCAGTTCTTC; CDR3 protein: CAIRPRDRDEQFF
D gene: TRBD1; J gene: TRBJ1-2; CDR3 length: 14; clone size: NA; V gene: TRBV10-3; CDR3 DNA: TGTGCCATCAGTGAGAGACAGGGGGCAAATGGCTACACCTTC; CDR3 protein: CAISERQGANGYTF
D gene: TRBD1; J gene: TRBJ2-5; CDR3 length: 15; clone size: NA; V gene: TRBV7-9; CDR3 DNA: TGTGCCAGCAGTACAACGACAGGGAGCCAAGAGACCCAGTACTTC; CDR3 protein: CASSTTTGSQETQYF
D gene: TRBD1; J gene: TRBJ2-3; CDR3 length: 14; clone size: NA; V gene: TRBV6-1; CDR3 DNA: TGTGCCAGCCGAGGACAGGGGAGGACAGATACGCAGTATTTT; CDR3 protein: CASRGQGRTDTQYF
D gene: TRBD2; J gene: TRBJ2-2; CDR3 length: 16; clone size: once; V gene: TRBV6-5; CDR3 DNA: TGTGCCAGCAGTTATAATCGACTAGCGGGGACCGGGGAGCTGTTTTTT; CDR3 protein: CASSYNRLAGTGELFF
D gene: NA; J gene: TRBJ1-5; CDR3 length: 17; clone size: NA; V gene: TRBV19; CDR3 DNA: TGTGCCAGTAGTATTAATCGCCCCACCGCGGGCAATCAGCCCCAGCATTTT; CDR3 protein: CASSINRPTAGNQPQHF
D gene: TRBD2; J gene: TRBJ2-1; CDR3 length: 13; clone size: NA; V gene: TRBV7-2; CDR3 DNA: TGTGCCAGCAGCGCGACGCGGGAGGGCCTGGAGTTCTTC; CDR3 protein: CASSATREGLEFF
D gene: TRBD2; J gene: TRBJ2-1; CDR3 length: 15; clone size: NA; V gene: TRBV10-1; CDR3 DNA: TGCGCCAGCAGTTACAGCGGGGGGAGCAACAATGAGCAGTTCTTC; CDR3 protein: CASSYSGGSNNEQFF